This is a list of T cell receptor beta chains from one sample in a study of post-analysis software for immune sequencing data. TCRdb used MiXCR to reprocess the PCR reads, holding one entry per CDR3 protein. The table has about 540,000 distinct CDR3 sequences, under 40% seen once. The specimen was blood. Source of these receptors: a girl aged 2 to 17 with multiple sclerosis. Both conserved end residues are trimmed from each CDR3. Fields, in order: V gene, CDR3 protein.

>TRBV9
ASSPLSGGPSYNEQF
>TRBV6-6
ASRHEGTSYEQY
>TRBV9
ASSVDQGGTEAF
>TRBV21-1
AAVSHGHRYT
>TRBV4-1
ASSQEHLFFQETQY
>TRBV5-5
ASIRMGEKYNYGYT
>TRBV15
ATNAGQPDNQPQH
>TRBV2
AVDRAYNEQF
>TRBV7-2
ASSSPTGVVRSKLF
>TRBV2
ASSGDSGGELF
>TRBV6-4
ARPRQSGYNEQF
>TRBV6-1
ASSEGGGSYEQY
>TRBV11-1
ASTTDSDTQY
>TRBV7-2
ASSGRRGANTGELF
>TRBV2
ASSERAARGEQF
>TRBV29-1
SVWRPGNEQF
>TRBV27
ASSSRTGDGNQPQH
>TRBV6-5
ASSRAQYGYT
>TRBV12-3/TRBV12-4
ASSPIGANNQPQH
>TRBV10-2
ASSDPNFFDYGCT
>TRBV14
ASSYLLAGGANEQY
>TRBV9
ARFYGRGGDTDTQY
>TRBV5-1
ASSWEGGNTEAF
>TRBV11-2
ASSQIEETQY
>TRBV20-1
SAGEVAGGPQETQY
>TRBV7-6
ASSPRTGRTQETQY
>TRBV5-5
ASSSEIFKETQY
>TRBV18
ASSEDRGISYEQY
>TRBV27
ASSLITTLYNEQF
>TRBV5-5
ASSLPTVNEQF
>TRBV7-9
ASSGLNTEAF
>TRBV4-1
ASSQGTGNYGYT
>TRBV10-3
AISESIDRLPSGTQY
>TRBV7-2
ASSPRAVTGELF
>TRBV18
ASSSVAGDTDTQY
>TRBV20-1
SARGEGAGRLTDTQY
>TRBV9
ASSVAEGGNTIY
>TRBV7-2
ASSSPSGWDGNEQF
>TRBV7-8
ASSLITGQGEKLF
>TRBV20-1
SARPRLIDTQY
>TRBV5-1
ASSSIVASGANVLT
>TRBV15
ATSRGGVSMDTQY
>TRBV9
ASSVVSGQGSGYT
>TRBV27
ASSSWTGKLF
>TRBV4-1
ASSPAGYEQY
>TRBV11-2
ASRHLKNTEAF
>TRBV10-3
AILRQGSNTEAF
>TRBV7-6
ASSLVPLSGGSEQY
>TRBV6-6
ASSHFLTTNEKLF
>TRBV20-1
SAGRPQTSPDEQF
>TRBV7-3
ASSLPGGESDAQY
>TRBV12-3/TRBV12-4
ASSLGAVRAQY
>TRBV20-1
SAEHVEYGYT
>TRBV5-1
ASSNPGTANNEKLF